This TCR beta chain is from a study of blood T cell repertoires in COVID-19. Study details: COVID-19 samples, acute and convalescent, were from the United States, Italy and Spain.

As handled by the study authors: Counts of nucleated cells, estimated from reference gene primer amplification, were obtained. Profiling relied on immunoSEQ multiplex PCR, and the TCRdb table lists in-frame clones only, not all of them. Clone size and V and J calls were adopted from that table, with D and trimming inferred from the DNA. The sample shows 150,000 to 180,000 clones, 83% of them seen only once. This CDR3 contains 17 residues. J was trimmed by 9 bases and V by 3 bases; bases with no gene match: 14. Germline V gives CDR1 LNHNV, CDR2 YYDKDF (reference sequence). This TCR came from a woman aged 60-70 years with COVID-19, enrolled during active disease. This chain uses TRBV15 with TRBJ1-1, with 12 bases aligning to TRBD1. Sequenced: peripheral blood. In DNA, the CDR3 is TGTGCCACCAGCAGTGTCCGGGACAGGGGGCTCGCTGGCAAAGCTTTCTTT. Translated: CATSSVRDRGLAGKAFF.